The 28 T cell receptor beta chains in this list originate from one sample, sequenced in a study of identical twins. TCRdb reprocessed the 5' RACE reads via MiXCR and lists one record per CDR3 protein. The sample carries about 290,000 distinct CDR3 sequences, 7.5% to 9.5% recorded once. The data also belong to a second study, concerning yellow fever vaccine responses in identical twins.

The specimen sequenced was CD8+ T cells sorted from blood. The receptors were gathered from a woman aged 18-29 years in good health.

The V call is TRBV7-2, the J call TRBJ2-3, with TRBD2 identical over 13 bases. This CDR3 spans 15 amino acids. Looked up from germline, CDR1 is SGHTA and CDR2 is FQGNSA. V gave up 1 base and J gave up 9 bases; unmatched junction bases: 4. For the CDR3, the DNA is TGTGCCAGCAGCTTAGGAGCGACTAGCGGGGGGACGCAGTATTTT. It encodes CASSLGATSGGTQYF.

CDR3 loop: CASSITGHEQFF. The CDR3 nucleotides are TGTGCCAGTAGTATCACAGGGCATGAGCAGTTCTTC. The genes are TRBV19 and TRBJ2-1; a weak D match, TRBD1 (6 bases). V was shortened by 3 bases and J by 8 bases, with 8 bases between the two germline ends. Looked up from germline, CDR1 is LNHDA and CDR2 is SQIVND (reference sequence). This CDR3 region has 12 residues.

There are a few counts of this clonotype. CDR3 loop: CASSPRTSDDEQYF. The CDR3 DNA reads as TGTGCCAGCAGCCCGAGGACTAGTGATGACGAGCAGTACTTC. The rearrangement uses TRBV7-6 and TRBJ2-7; 7 nucleotides line up with TRBD2. CDR3 length: 14 amino acids. With V trimmed by 5 bases and J by 5 bases, 9 bases remained unmatched. Germline V gene sequence: CDR1 SGHVS, CDR2 FNYEAQ.

The gene calls are TRBV4-3 and TRBJ2-7; D may be TRBD2 (5 bases). V gave up 0 bases and J gave up 2 bases, with 14 bases separating them. Germline V gives CDR1 LGHNA, CDR2 YSLEER. The CDR3 sequence is 16 residues long. CDR3 region: CASSQEIGSLAYEQYF. The CDR3 region has the DNA TGCGCCAGCAGCCAAGAGATAGGGAGTTTGGCCTACGAGCAGTACTTC.

A few counts support this clonotype. CDR3 nucleotide sequence: TGTGCCAGCAGTTTATACGGACTAGAAGATACGCAGTATTTT. Its translation: CASSLYGLEDTQYF. J is TRBJ2-3 and V is TRBV27, with 7 bases aligning to TRBD2. The CDR3 consists of 14 residues. Trimming cost V 1 base and J 5 bases; bases outside gene matches: 3. Per germline, CDR1 MNHEY and CDR2 SMNVEV (reference sequence).

This clonotype was detected many times. The chain recombines TRBV14 with TRBJ2-1, with D possibly being TRBD1 or TRBD2 (5 bases each). This CDR3 is built from 15 residues. With 5 bases removed from V and 0 bases from J, the gap between germline ends came to 11 bases. Per the germline V gene, CDR1 is SGHDN and CDR2 is FVKESK. The CDR3 coding sequence is TGTGCCAGCAGCTTACCCGGGGCCTCCTACAATGAGCAGTTCTTC. Translation: CASSLPGASYNEQFF.

The chain has TRBV11-2 and TRBJ2-3, with TRBD1 matching over 10 bases. After removal of 4 bases from V and 3 bases from J, the junction contained 13 bases not matched to a gene. Germline CDR1 is SGHAT and CDR2 is FQNNGV. This CDR3 spans 18 amino acids. As DNA, the CDR3 is TGTGCCAGCAGCTCAAATGTTGGGACAGGGGTGGATACAGATACGCAGTATTTT. This sequence encodes CASSSNVGTGVDTDTQYF.

This clonotype turned up a few times. The rearrangement uses TRBV6-2 or TRBV6-3 and TRBJ2-4; D may be TRBD1 (6 bases). CDR3 length: 13 residues. Germline CDR1 and CDR2: MNHEY and SVGEGT. Trimming took 2 bases from V and 7 from J, leaving 9 bases between them. The CDR3 region is CASSYDRTNIQYF. The DNA of the CDR3 is TGTGCCAGCAGTTACGACAGGACGAACATTCAGTACTTC.

The chain couples TRBV20-1 to TRBJ2-1; unclear D gene. The CDR3 spans 10 residues. The germline CDR1 and CDR2 sequences are DFQATT and SNEGSKA (reference sequence). The V end was cut by 4 bases, the J end by 10 bases, with 8 bases between. The CDR3 reads CSATISEQFF. The DNA of the CDR3 is TGCAGTGCTACAATAAGCGAGCAGTTCTTC.

This clonotype occurred many times. The V and J genes are TRBV15 and TRBJ2-1; D is ambiguous. The CDR3 is made up of 14 amino acids. Germline CDR1 and CDR2: LNHNV and YYDKDF (reference sequence). The ends were cut back, 3 bases at V and 7 bases at J, with 13 bases in the middle. The CDR3 loop is CATSRVVFENEQFF. The CDR3 region has the DNA TGTGCCACCAGCAGGGTGGTCTTCGAGAATGAGCAGTTCTTC.

Worth noting for this clonotype: At one of its ends the junction is not consistent with the germline gene, which may arise from a read error. The chain carries TRBV3-1 and TRBJ2-5; 13 positions agree with TRBD2. The CDR3 is 18 residues long. Per the germline V gene, CDR1 is LGHDT and CDR2 is YNNKEL (reference sequence). The CDR3: CASSPGLAGWGDQESQYF. The CDR3 DNA sequence: TGTGCCAGCAGCCCGGGACTAGCGGGGTGGGGGGACCAAGAGTCCCAGTACTTC.

This clonotype was recorded many times. V and J are TRBV5-1 and TRBJ2-7, with D possibly being TRBD1 (6 bases). CDR1 SGHRS and CDR2 YFSETQ come from the germline V gene. V lost 5 bases and J 3 bases, leaving 12 bases between the germline ends. The CDR3 consists of 13 residues. The CDR3, as DNA: TGCGCCAGCAGTTGGACAGTCAGCTACGAGCAGTACTTC. Amino acids: CASSWTVSYEQYF.

This clonotype came up many times. The J gene is TRBJ1-5, the V gene TRBV20-1; TRBD1 aligns across 9 bases. Trimming cost V 5 bases and J 6 bases; bases outside gene matches: 11. The CDR3 extends over 15 amino acids. Germline CDR1 is DFQATT and CDR2 is SNEGSKA (reference sequence). CDR3: CSAGWTGAVSQPQHF. As DNA, the CDR3 is TGCAGTGCTGGATGGACAGGGGCCGTAAGTCAGCCCCAGCATTTT.

The chain is built from TRBV28 and TRBJ2-1; D uncertain. Per germline, CDR1 MDHEN and CDR2 SYDVKM. The CDR3 is 14 residues long. Trimming took off 6 bases at V and 0 bases at J, with 9 bases between the two ends. CDR3 DNA sequence: TGTGCCAGCAGACTGATTAGCTCCTACAATGAGCAGTTCTTC. Amino acids: CASRLISSYNEQFF.

This clonotype has ten or more counts. The gene calls are TRBV25-1 and TRBJ2-7, with 7 bases that match TRBD1. The CDR3 has 13 amino acids. Trimming at V came to 0 bases and at J to 7 bases, leaving 3 bases not matched to a gene. The V gene's germline CDR1 is MGHDK and CDR2 SYGVNS. CDR3 sequence reads: CASSEYGTAEQYF. As DNA, the CDR3 is TGTGCCAGCAGTGAATATGGGACAGCAGAGCAGTACTTC.

This clonotype was recorded a few times. The chain carries TRBV4-3 and TRBJ2-7, with D perhaps matching TRBD2 (6 bases). There are 15 residues in the CDR3. Germline-derived CDR1 and CDR2 are LGHNA and YSLEER. Between the trimmed V and J ends, which lost 0 bases and 3 bases, there was a span of 12 bases. The CDR3 region is CASSQEAGLGYEQYF. The CDR3 bases are TGCGCCAGCAGCCAAGAGGCGGGACTCGGCTACGAGCAGTACTTC.

This clonotype has a count of ten or more. The chain couples TRBV11-2 to TRBJ2-7; D not certain. This CDR3 spans 14 amino acids. The germline gives CDR1 SGHAT, CDR2 FQNNGV. Trimming stripped 7 bases from V and 5 bases from J, with 18 bases between. Written as DNA, the CDR3 is TGTGCCAGCACCCCCTTTGTAGGGCCAAACGAGCAGTACTTC. It specifies CASTPFVGPNEQYF. The variable domain in full, with the rest retrieved from reference TRBV11-2 and TRBJ2-7, is EAGVAQSPRYKIIEKRQSVAFWCNPISGHATLYWYQQILGQGPKLLIQFQNNGVVDDSQLPKDRFSAERLKGVDSTLKIQPAKLEDSAVYLCASTPFVGPNEQYFGPGTRLTVT.

This clonotype was recorded many times. V and J are TRBV7-9 and TRBJ2-1; tentatively, D is TRBD2 (5 bases). Germline V gene sequence: CDR1 SEHNR, CDR2 FQNEAQ (reference sequence). V lost 8 bases and J 0 bases, leaving 14 bases between the germline ends. The CDR3 is made up of 15 amino acids. In nucleotides, the CDR3 is TGTGCCAGCCTCGGAGGAGATAGCTCCTACAATGAGCAGTTCTTC. The encoded protein is CASLGGDSSYNEQFF.

V is TRBV19 and J is TRBJ2-1; possible D gene TRBD1, 6 bases. The CDR3 length is 14 residues. Trimming shortened V by 5 bases and J by 7 bases, and 15 bases separated the two germline ends. CDR1 LNHDA and CDR2 SQIVND come from the germline V gene (reference sequence). Here the CDR3 reads CASSALPQGNEQFF. CDR3 nucleotides: TGTGCCAGTAGTGCCCTACCTCAGGGGAATGAGCAGTTCTTC.

The rearrangement joins TRBV7-6 to TRBJ2-2; D perhaps matches TRBD2 (5 bases). Trimming cost V 1 base and J 1 base, with 16 bases left between them. The germline gives CDR1 SGHVS, CDR2 FNYEAQ. This CDR3 comprises 18 residues. The CDR3 sequence is CASSLELALRGNTGELFF. The CDR3 DNA is TGTGCCAGCAGCTTAGAGCTAGCCCTCCGAGGGAACACCGGGGAGCTGTTTTTT.

The V gene is TRBV29-1, the J gene TRBJ2-1; no definite D call. The V end lost 3 bases, the J end lost 3 bases, and 18 bases lay between the germline ends. The CDR3 runs to 16 residues. Germline loops: CDR1 SQVTM, CDR2 ANQGSEA. CDR3 DNA: TGCAGCGTTGAGAGTTTTGACGGAAGAAGCTACAATGAGCAGTTCTTC. Translation: CSVESFDGRSYNEQFF.

This clonotype came up many times. The chain joins TRBV27 to TRBJ2-7; D remains ambiguous. With 5 bases removed from V and 6 bases from J, the gap between germline ends came to 11 bases. Germline assignment: CDR1 MNHEY and CDR2 SMNVEV (reference sequence). The CDR3 totals 12 residues. The CDR3 protein is CASSLPLGEQYF. CDR3 nucleotide sequence: TGTGCCAGCAGTCTCCCCCTCGGCGAGCAGTACTTC.

This clonotype was seen a handful of times. The chain is built from TRBV28 and TRBJ2-5; TRBD1 matches 12 bases. Trimming removed 6 bases from V and 5 bases from J; junction bases left unmatched: 10. Germline CDR1 is MDHEN and CDR2 is SYDVKM. This CDR3 comprises 16 residues. The CDR3 is CASRSRDRGRRETQYF. The CDR3 DNA reads as TGTGCCAGCAGATCCCGGGACAGGGGGCGACGGGAGACCCAGTACTTC.

This clonotype was counted between two and nine times. The V gene is TRBV11-1, the J gene TRBJ2-6, with 10 bases matching TRBD1. Germline lookup yields CDR1 SGHAT and CDR2 FQDESV (reference sequence). This CDR3 region has 18 residues. Losses at the gene ends were 4 bases for V and 0 bases for J; bases not matched to a gene: 6. The CDR3 DNA follows: TGTGCCAGCAGCTCCGGGACAGGGGTTAGCTCTGGGGCCAACGTCCTGACTTTC. The encoded protein is CASSSGTGVSSGANVLTF.

The chain combines TRBV28 with TRBJ2-3; 7 nucleotides agree with TRBD2. CDR3 size: 15 residues. Trimming cost V 2 bases and J 4 bases; bases outside gene matches: 6. Germline-derived CDR1 and CDR2 are MDHEN and SYDVKM. DNA for the CDR3: TGTGCCAGCAGTTTACGGCGGGAGCTCGCAGATACGCAGTATTTT. Protein sequence: CASSLRRELADTQYF.

This clonotype was detected many times. This rearrangement joins TRBV4-3 to TRBJ1-1, with 10 nucleotides matching TRBD1. The V segment lost 1 base and the J segment 7 bases; nucleotides outside the gene matches: 3. The germline V gene encodes CDR1 LGHNA and CDR2 YSLEER. This CDR3 region has 14 residues. The CDR3 DNA reads TGCGCCAGCAGCCAAGGGACAGGGGGTAGTGAAGCTTTCTTT. Protein: CASSQGTGGSEAFF.

This clonotype was recorded many times. This chain connects TRBV10-2 to TRBJ2-7; TRBD1 aligns across 7 bases. The ends lost 4 bases at V and 3 bases at J; junction bases unmatched: 6. CDR3 size: 14 residues. Germline V gene data show CDR1 as WSHSY and CDR2 as SAAADI. The CDR3 DNA reads TGCGCCAGCAGTGTGGCGACAGGGATCTACGAGCAGTACTTC. It encodes CASSVATGIYEQYF.

J is TRBJ2-2 and V is TRBV6-2 or TRBV6-3; D remains ambiguous. Deletions cut 7 bases from V and 0 bases from J, with 12 bases between. The germline CDR1 and CDR2 sequences are MNHEY and SVGEGT. This CDR3 contains 15 residues. The CDR3 DNA follows: TGTGCCAGCACTGTACACCCCTCGAACACCGGGGAGCTGTTTTTT. Translated: CASTVHPSNTGELFF.